The rows below give T cell receptor beta chains drawn from one sample of a study of T cell repertoires in cytomegalovirus infection. Each CDR3 protein gets one entry after TCRdb re-called the reads with MiXCR. In the table there are 350,000 to 500,000 distinct CDR3 sequences, approximately 33% of which are singletons. The sequencing input was PBMCs. Source of these receptors: a human donor in good health (CMV status not recorded). Some clones in this sample may be carry-over from other donors' samples. Both conserved end residues are part of each CDR3. Each record gives: clone size, V gene, J gene, D gene, CDR3 DNA, CDR3 protein. A D gene is named only where the DNA matches it firmly. Clone size is given for some rows only: seen once, a few or many times, or a class if the clone is expanded.

abundance: few
v_gene: TRBV20-1
j_gene: TRBJ1-2
d_gene: .
CDR3nt: TGCAGTGCTAAAGGGACTAACTATGGCTACACCTTC
CDR3aa: CSAKGTNYGYTF

abundance: .
v_gene: TRBV20-1
j_gene: TRBJ1-4
d_gene: .
CDR3nt: TGCAGTGCTCGGAACGATGAAAAACTGTTTTTT
CDR3aa: CSARNDEKLFF

abundance: .
v_gene: TRBV7-8
j_gene: TRBJ1-2
d_gene: .
CDR3nt: TGTGCCAGCAGCTTGTCGGACACCTCCGGCTATGGCTACACCTTC
CDR3aa: CASSLSDTSGYGYTF

abundance: few
v_gene: TRBV12-3/TRBV12-4
j_gene: TRBJ1-2
d_gene: .
CDR3nt: TGTGCCAGCAGTCCGGACGACTATGGCTACACCTTC
CDR3aa: CASSPDDYGYTF

abundance: many
v_gene: TRBV7-2
j_gene: TRBJ2-1
d_gene: .
CDR3nt: TGTGCCAGCAGCTTTTGGTGGGCTTCGGAAAACAATGAGCAGTTCTTC
CDR3aa: CASSFWWASENNEQFF

abundance: .
v_gene: TRBV27
j_gene: TRBJ2-7
d_gene: .
CDR3nt: TGTGCCAGCTCTAGTACTAGTAGCTACGAGCAGTACTTC
CDR3aa: CASSSTSSYEQYF

abundance: few
v_gene: TRBV7-8
j_gene: TRBJ2-5
d_gene: TRBD2
CDR3nt: TGTGCCAGCAGCGGGCGACTAGCGGGGTTCTCGGAAGAGACCCAGTACTTC
CDR3aa: CASSGRLAGFSEETQYF

abundance: many
v_gene: TRBV6-2/TRBV6-3
j_gene: TRBJ2-1
d_gene: .
CDR3nt: TGTGCCAGCAGTAAGACAGTACACTCCTACAATGAGCAGTTCTTC
CDR3aa: CASSKTVHSYNEQFF

abundance: few
v_gene: TRBV10-3
j_gene: TRBJ2-3
d_gene: TRBD2
CDR3nt: TGTGCCATCAGTTTTAGCGGGGGAAGCACAGATACGCAGTATTTT
CDR3aa: CAISFSGGSTDTQYF

abundance: few
v_gene: TRBV7-9
j_gene: TRBJ2-1
d_gene: TRBD2
CDR3nt: TGTGCCAGCGGGGGGGTCTACAATGAGCAGTTCTTC
CDR3aa: CASGGVYNEQFF

abundance: .
v_gene: TRBV11-1
j_gene: TRBJ2-7
d_gene: TRBD1
CDR3nt: TGTGCCAGCAGCTTACTACAGGGGGCGACCGTTACCTACGAGCAGTACTTC
CDR3aa: CASSLLQGATVTYEQYF

abundance: few
v_gene: TRBV7-2
j_gene: TRBJ2-7
d_gene: .
CDR3nt: TGTGCCAGCAGCTTAGCTGGCCGGGGCGAGCAGTACTTC
CDR3aa: CASSLAGRGEQYF

abundance: .
v_gene: TRBV15
j_gene: TRBJ1-6
d_gene: .
CDR3nt: TGTGCCACCAGCAACACCCAGGGTTTTGGGTCACCCCTCCACTTT
CDR3aa: CATSNTQGFGSPLHF

abundance: many
v_gene: TRBV7-2
j_gene: TRBJ2-3
d_gene: .
CDR3nt: TGTGCCAGCAGCTTAAGGAGGCCCGGTGATACGCAGTATTTT
CDR3aa: CASSLRRPGDTQYF

abundance: few
v_gene: TRBV12-5
j_gene: TRBJ2-1
d_gene: TRBD2
CDR3nt: TGTGCTAGTGGTTTGGTACCAGCGGGGGAGCAGTTCTTC
CDR3aa: CASGLVPAGEQFF

abundance: .
v_gene: TRBV20-1
j_gene: TRBJ1-6
d_gene: .
CDR3nt: TGCAGTGCCGGACGGATCTATAATTCACCCCTCCACTTT
CDR3aa: CSAGRIYNSPLHF

abundance: once
v_gene: TRBV2
j_gene: TRBJ1-5
d_gene: .
CDR3nt: TGTGCCAGCAGTGGGGTGAATAGCAATCAGCCCCAGCATTTT
CDR3aa: CASSGVNSNQPQHF

abundance: many
v_gene: TRBV10-3
j_gene: TRBJ2-7
d_gene: TRBD1
CDR3nt: TGTGCCATCAGTGATAAGGGACAGGGTTACGAGCAGTACTTC
CDR3aa: CAISDKGQGYEQYF

abundance: .
v_gene: TRBV19
j_gene: TRBJ2-7
d_gene: .
CDR3nt: TGTGCCAGTAGTCCCTCGACATATTCCTACGAGCAGTACTTC
CDR3aa: CASSPSTYSYEQYF

abundance: many
v_gene: TRBV7-6
j_gene: TRBJ1-5
d_gene: TRBD1
CDR3nt: TGTGCCAGCAGCGCCGGGACAGGGAATCAGCCCCAGCATTTT
CDR3aa: CASSAGTGNQPQHF

abundance: .
v_gene: TRBV25-1
j_gene: TRBJ2-5
d_gene: TRBD2
CDR3nt: TGTGCCAGCAGTGCTTTTGGGGGGGGGAAAGAGACCCAGTACTTC
CDR3aa: CASSAFGGGKETQYF

abundance: .
v_gene: TRBV5-4
j_gene: TRBJ2-1
d_gene: TRBD2
CDR3nt: TGTGCCAGCAGCCAGCCGCTGGGCGGGGGGCGCAATGAGCAGTTCTTC
CDR3aa: CASSQPLGGGRNEQFF

abundance: .
v_gene: TRBV5-5
j_gene: TRBJ1-5
d_gene: .
CDR3nt: TGTGCCAGCAGCCTAACGGGGCATAGCAATCAGCCCCAGCATTTT
CDR3aa: CASSLTGHSNQPQHF

abundance: .
v_gene: TRBV15
j_gene: TRBJ1-3
d_gene: TRBD1
CDR3nt: TGTGCCACCAGCAATGAACAGGGGGCGCACGGAAACACCATATATTTT
CDR3aa: CATSNEQGAHGNTIYF

abundance: .
v_gene: TRBV6-1
j_gene: TRBJ2-1
d_gene: TRBD2
CDR3nt: TGTGCCAGCAGTGCTAACAACGTCCGGACTAGCGGGGGGGGATACAATGAGCAGTTCTTC
CDR3aa: CASSANNVRTSGGGYNEQFF

abundance: .
v_gene: TRBV6-5
j_gene: TRBJ1-2
d_gene: .
CDR3nt: TGTGCCAGCCAGGGGCGGTTACCGGGGGGCTACACCTTC
CDR3aa: CASQGRLPGGYTF

abundance: many
v_gene: TRBV7-6
j_gene: TRBJ1-6
d_gene: .
CDR3nt: TGTGCCAGCAGCCGGACCGCGCCGGAGGATTCACCCCTCCACTTT
CDR3aa: CASSRTAPEDSPLHF

abundance: many
v_gene: TRBV6-1
j_gene: TRBJ2-5
d_gene: TRBD1
CDR3nt: TGTGCCAGCAGTTCAACTCGGACAGGCAGAGAGACCCAGTACTTC
CDR3aa: CASSSTRTGRETQYF

abundance: .
v_gene: TRBV5-1
j_gene: TRBJ2-7
d_gene: TRBD1
CDR3nt: TGCGCCAGCAGCTCCGGGGACAGGGTATTCGAGCAGTACTTC
CDR3aa: CASSSGDRVFEQYF

abundance: few
v_gene: TRBV6-1
j_gene: TRBJ2-7
d_gene: .
CDR3nt: TGTGCCAGCAGTGAAGCCGGAGGGGCGTCCTACGAGCAGTACTTC
CDR3aa: CASSEAGGASYEQYF

abundance: few
v_gene: TRBV6-1
j_gene: TRBJ1-5
d_gene: TRBD1
CDR3nt: TGTGCCAGCAGTGAAAGGAACAGGGGAACGAGTGGTCAGCCCCAGCATTTT
CDR3aa: CASSERNRGTSGQPQHF

abundance: many
v_gene: TRBV2
j_gene: TRBJ2-5
d_gene: .
CDR3nt: TGTGCCAGCAGTGAAGGGCCTAGGGCAGAAGAGACCCAGTACTTC
CDR3aa: CASSEGPRAEETQYF

abundance: .
v_gene: TRBV4-1
j_gene: TRBJ2-2
d_gene: .
CDR3nt: TGCGCCAGCAGCCAAGACCGGACAGTGAACACCGGGGAGCTGTTTTTT
CDR3aa: CASSQDRTVNTGELFF

abundance: .
v_gene: TRBV10-3
j_gene: TRBJ2-3
d_gene: .
CDR3nt: TGTTCGCACCGTCCGGACAAGAACACAGATACGCAGTATTTT
CDR3aa: CSHRPDKNTDTQYF

abundance: many
v_gene: TRBV7-3
j_gene: TRBJ2-1
d_gene: .
CDR3nt: TGTGCCAGCAGCTATCGATTGGGGCCCAACAATGAGCAGTTCTTC
CDR3aa: CASSYRLGPNNEQFF

abundance: .
v_gene: TRBV27
j_gene: TRBJ1-2
d_gene: .
CDR3nt: TGTGCCAGCAGCACCCTAGGGGGGGCTAACTATGGCTACACCTTC
CDR3aa: CASSTLGGANYGYTF

abundance: .
v_gene: TRBV12-3/TRBV12-4
j_gene: TRBJ1-4
d_gene: .
CDR3nt: TGTGCCAGCAAGTGGAGTACAACTAATGAAAATCTGTTTTTT
CDR3aa: CASKWSTTNENLFF

abundance: few
v_gene: TRBV7-8
j_gene: TRBJ1-5
d_gene: TRBD1
CDR3nt: TGTGCCAGCAGCTTGGCCCAGGGGGCTTTTCAGCCCCAGCATTTT
CDR3aa: CASSLAQGAFQPQHF

abundance: many
v_gene: TRBV7-8
j_gene: TRBJ2-7
d_gene: TRBD1
CDR3nt: TGTGCCAGCAGCTTACCTCAACAGGGGCCCTACGAGCAGTACTTC
CDR3aa: CASSLPQQGPYEQYF

abundance: few
v_gene: TRBV7-6
j_gene: TRBJ2-3
d_gene: .
CDR3nt: TGTTCCAGCAGCTCGGGAGCCTACACAGATACGCAGTATTTT
CDR3aa: CSSSSGAYTDTQYF

abundance: .
v_gene: TRBV4-2
j_gene: TRBJ2-7
d_gene: .
CDR3nt: TGTGCCAGCAGCCAAGCAACGGCTAGCCAATACGAGCAGTACTTC
CDR3aa: CASSQATASQYEQYF

abundance: .
v_gene: TRBV20-1
j_gene: TRBJ1-2
d_gene: TRBD1
CDR3nt: TGCAGTGCCGCGGCCGACAGGGGGAGACCCTATGGCTACACCTTC
CDR3aa: CSAAADRGRPYGYTF

abundance: few
v_gene: TRBV25-1
j_gene: TRBJ1-1
d_gene: .
CDR3nt: TGTGCCAGCAGTGAACCCGAGGGCACTGAAGCTTTCTTT
CDR3aa: CASSEPEGTEAFF

abundance: few
v_gene: TRBV20-1
j_gene: TRBJ1-6
d_gene: .
CDR3nt: TGCAGTGCTAGAGGGCCCCAGGGGTTGAATTCACCCCTCCACTTT
CDR3aa: CSARGPQGLNSPLHF

abundance: .
v_gene: TRBV12-3/TRBV12-4
j_gene: TRBJ1-3
d_gene: .
CDR3nt: TGTCCCAGCAGGCATAACAGAAACACCATATATTTT
CDR3aa: CPSRHNRNTIYF

abundance: .
v_gene: TRBV5-3
j_gene: TRBJ1-5
d_gene: TRBD1
CDR3nt: TGTGCCAGCCGCTTAGGGACAGCAAGTCAGCCCCAGCATTTT
CDR3aa: CASRLGTASQPQHF

abundance: .
v_gene: TRBV11-2
j_gene: TRBJ2-1
d_gene: TRBD2
CDR3nt: TGTGCCAGCAGCTGGGGACTATACAATGAGCAGTTCTTC
CDR3aa: CASSWGLYNEQFF

abundance: .
v_gene: TRBV7-6
j_gene: TRBJ2-5
d_gene: .
CDR3nt: TGTGCCAGCAGCGAACGTGTAAGACAGGTCCAAGAGACCCAGTACTTC
CDR3aa: CASSERVRQVQETQYF